This TCR beta chain was captured by sequencing in a study of T cell responses to AZD1222 COVID-19 vaccine. Looking at the study overall: Recipients boosted at about 4 weeks or about 12 weeks are pooled. Broader study findings: A rise in Spike-specific TCR breadth and depth followed two AZD1222 doses. Clonal diversity may have been underestimated in mostly white British donors. Targets within unmutated variant regions were reportedly found for nearly half of spike-specific TCRs.

Of note for this clone: Its antigen is not identified.

The V and J ends lost 3 bases and 2 bases respectively, with 13 bases between them. From germline, CDR1 is ENHRY and CDR2 SYGVKD. This CDR3 has 15 residues. The protocol was immunoSEQ multiplex PCR, while the TCRdb copy is restricted to in-frame clones and leaves out a portion. The sample lists 150,000 to 200,000 clones, 85% to 95% occurring once. The sequenced sample was peripheral blood, obtained on day 0 of AZD1222 vaccination. This chain connects TRBV10-3 to TRBJ2-5, with D maybe TRBD1 (6 bases). The TCR originated in an adult in good health. The CDR3 sequence: CAISDSGVKQETQYF. CDR3 bases: TGTGCCATCAGTGATTCAGGGGTCAAACAAGAGACCCAGTACTTC.